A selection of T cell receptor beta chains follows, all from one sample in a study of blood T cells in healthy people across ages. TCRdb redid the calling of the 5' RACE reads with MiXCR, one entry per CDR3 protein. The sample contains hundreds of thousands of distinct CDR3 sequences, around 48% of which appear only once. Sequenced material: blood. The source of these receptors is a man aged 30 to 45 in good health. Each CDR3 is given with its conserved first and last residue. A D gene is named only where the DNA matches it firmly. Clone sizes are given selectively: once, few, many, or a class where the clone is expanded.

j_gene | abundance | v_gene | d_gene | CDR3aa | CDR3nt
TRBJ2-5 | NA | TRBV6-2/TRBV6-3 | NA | CASNGASYVQYF | TGTGCCAGCAACGGGGCCTCCTACGTGCAGTACTTC
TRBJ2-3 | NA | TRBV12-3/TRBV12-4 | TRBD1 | CASSGGTGDTDTQYF | TGTGCCAGCAGTGGAGGGACAGGGGACACAGATACGCAGTATTTT
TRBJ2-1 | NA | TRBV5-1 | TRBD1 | CASSLNPGQAHNEQFF | TGCGCCAGCAGCTTGAACCCGGGACAGGCCCACAATGAGCAGTTCTTC
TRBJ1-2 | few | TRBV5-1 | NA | CASTSDGANYGYTF | TGCGCCAGCACTTCTGACGGAGCTAACTATGGCTACACCTTC
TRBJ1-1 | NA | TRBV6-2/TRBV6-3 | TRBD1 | CASSDEDRSLLEAFF | TGTGCCAGCAGCGACGAGGACAGGTCCCTTCTCGAAGCTTTCTTT
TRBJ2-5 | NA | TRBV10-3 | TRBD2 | CAISESLASGEQETQYF | TGTGCCATCAGTGAGTCTCTGGCTAGCGGGGAACAAGAGACCCAGTACTTC
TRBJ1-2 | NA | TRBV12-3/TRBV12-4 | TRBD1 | CASSYLRQGFGYGYTF | TGTGCCAGCAGTTACCTAAGACAGGGCTTCGGCTATGGCTACACCTTC
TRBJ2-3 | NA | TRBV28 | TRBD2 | CASSLLAGVLTDTQYF | TGTGCCAGCAGCTTACTAGCGGGGGTCCTCACAGATACGCAGTATTTT
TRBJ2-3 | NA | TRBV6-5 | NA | CASSYLQGSTDTQYF | TGTGCCAGCAGTTACCTACAGGGATCCACAGATACGCAGTATTTT
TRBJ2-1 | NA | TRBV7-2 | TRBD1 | CASSLEGTVNEQFF | TGTGCCAGCAGCTTAGAGGGGACAGTAAATGAGCAGTTCTTC
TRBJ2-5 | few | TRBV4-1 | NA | CASSRRRVETQYF | TGCGCCAGCAGCCGCAGGAGGGTTGAGACCCAGTACTTC
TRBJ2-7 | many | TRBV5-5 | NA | CASSFHTSSYEQYF | TGTGCCAGCAGCTTCCACACGAGCTCCTACGAGCAGTACTTC
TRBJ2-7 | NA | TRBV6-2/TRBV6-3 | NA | CASSYFLDNSYEQYF | TGTGCCAGCAGTTACTTCCTGGACAACTCCTACGAGCAGTACTTC
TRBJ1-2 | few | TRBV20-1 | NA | CSAPNLRVDTF | TGCAGTGCACCCAATCTGAGGGTAGACACCTTC
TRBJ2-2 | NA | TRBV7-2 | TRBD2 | CASSLAWGRATGELFF | TGTGCCAGCAGCCTCGCCTGGGGGAGGGCAACCGGGGAGCTGTTTTTT
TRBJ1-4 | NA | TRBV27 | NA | CASRGGTNEKLFF | TGTGCCAGCAGGGGGGGAACTAATGAAAAACTGTTTTTT
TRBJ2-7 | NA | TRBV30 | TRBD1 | CAWSVRTGGLYEQYF | TGTGCCTGGAGTGTACGGACAGGGGGTTTGTACGAGCAGTACTTC
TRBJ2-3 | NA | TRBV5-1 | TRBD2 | CASSLAMSGGAPDTQYF | TGCGCCAGCAGCTTGGCCATGAGCGGGGGGGCTCCAGATACGCAGTATTTT
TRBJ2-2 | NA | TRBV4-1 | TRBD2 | CASSQVPSGGRELFF | TGCGCCAGCAGCCAAGTGCCTAGCGGGGGGCGGGAGCTGTTTTTT
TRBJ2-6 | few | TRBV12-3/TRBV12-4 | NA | CASSPDLYSASGANVLTF | TGTGCCAGCAGTCCCGACCTCTATTCCGCCTCTGGGGCCAACGTCCTGACTTTC
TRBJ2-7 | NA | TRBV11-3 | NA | CASSYDYEQYF | TGTGCCAGCAGCTATGACTACGAGCAGTACTTC
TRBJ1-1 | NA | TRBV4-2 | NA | CASSQGTGAHTEAFF | TGTGCCAGCAGCCAAGGGACTGGGGCACACACTGAAGCTTTCTTT
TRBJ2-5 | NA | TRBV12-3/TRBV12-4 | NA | CASRARSQETQYF | TGTGCCAGCAGGGCCCGATCCCAAGAGACCCAGTACTTC
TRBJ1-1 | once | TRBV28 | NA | CASTPFGQQNTEAFF | TGTGCCAGCACCCCATTCGGGCAGCAGAACACTGAAGCTTTCTTT
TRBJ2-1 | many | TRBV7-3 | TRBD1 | CASSLDRASYNEQFF | TGTGCCAGCAGCTTAGACAGGGCATCCTACAATGAGCAGTTCTTC
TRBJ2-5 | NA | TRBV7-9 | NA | CASSLGRTSLQETQYF | TGTGCCAGCAGCTTAGGCAGGACCAGCCTCCAAGAGACCCAGTACTTC
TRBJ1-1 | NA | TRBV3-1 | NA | CASSQSRSRNTEAFF | TGTGCCAGCAGCCAAAGTAGGAGTCGGAACACTGAAGCTTTCTTT
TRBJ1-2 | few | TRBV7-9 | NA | CASEGVGYGYTF | TGTGCCAGCGAGGGGGTCGGCTATGGCTACACCTTC
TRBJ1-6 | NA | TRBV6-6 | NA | CASRGTESSYNSPLHF | TGTGCCAGCAGGGGGACGGAGAGCTCCTATAATTCACCCCTCCACTTT
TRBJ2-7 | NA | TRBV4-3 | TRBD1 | CASSQERTGGGPREQYF | TGCGCCAGCAGCCAAGAAAGGACAGGGGGCGGACCTCGGGAGCAGTACTTC
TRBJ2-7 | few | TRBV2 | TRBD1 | CASDRASYEQYF | TGTGCCAGCGACAGGGCTTCCTACGAGCAGTACTTC
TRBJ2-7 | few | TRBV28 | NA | CASSIMGSPYEQYF | TGTGCCAGCAGTATAATGGGCTCTCCGTACGAGCAGTACTTC
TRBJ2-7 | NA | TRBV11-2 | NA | CASSLESRGFYEQYF | TGTGCCAGCAGCTTAGAGTCCCGGGGGTTCTACGAGCAGTACTTC
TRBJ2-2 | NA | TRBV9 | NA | CASSVGQGLNTGELFF | TGTGCCAGCAGCGTAGGACAGGGACTGAACACCGGGGAGCTGTTTTTT
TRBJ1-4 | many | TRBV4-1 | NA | CASSQDLGGTNEKLFF | TGCGCCAGCAGCCAAGATCTCGGGGGGACTAATGAAAAACTGTTTTTT
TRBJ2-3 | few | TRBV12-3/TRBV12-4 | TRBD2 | CASRQTSGTSKSDTQYF | TGTGCCAGCAGACAAACCTCCGGGACTAGCAAGTCAGATACGCAGTATTTT
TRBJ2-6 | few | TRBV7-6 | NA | CASSLELLPSGANVLTF | TGTGCCAGCAGCTTAGAGCTTCTCCCCTCTGGGGCCAACGTCCTGACTTTC
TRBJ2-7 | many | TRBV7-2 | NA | CASSLAGTIYEQYF | TGTGCCAGCAGCTTAGCCGGGACCATCTACGAGCAGTACTTC
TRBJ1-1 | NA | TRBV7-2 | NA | CASSLREGWTEAFF | TGTGCCAGCAGCTTAAGAGAGGGTTGGACTGAAGCTTTCTTT
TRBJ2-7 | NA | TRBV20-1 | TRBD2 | CSAINAGTSGYEQYF | TGCAGTGCTATCAACGCCGGGACTAGCGGCTACGAGCAGTACTTC
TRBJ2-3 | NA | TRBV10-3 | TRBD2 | CAISESYGGEDTQYF | TGCGCCATCAGTGAGTCGTACGGGGGGGAAGATACGCAGTATTTT
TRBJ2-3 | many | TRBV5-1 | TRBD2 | CASSWTTSGGGADTQYF | TGCGCCAGCAGCTGGACGACTAGCGGGGGGGGTGCGGATACGCAGTATTTT